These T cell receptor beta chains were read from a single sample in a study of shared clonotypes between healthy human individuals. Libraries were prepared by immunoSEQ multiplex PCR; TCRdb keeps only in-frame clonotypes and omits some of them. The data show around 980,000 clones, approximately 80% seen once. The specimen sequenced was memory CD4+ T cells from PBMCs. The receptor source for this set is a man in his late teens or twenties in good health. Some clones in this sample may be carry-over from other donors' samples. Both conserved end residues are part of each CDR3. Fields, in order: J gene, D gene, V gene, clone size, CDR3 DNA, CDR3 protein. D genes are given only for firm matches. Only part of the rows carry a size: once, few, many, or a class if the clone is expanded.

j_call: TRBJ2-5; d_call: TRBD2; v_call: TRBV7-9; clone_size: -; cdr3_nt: TGTGCCAGCAGCTTAGGCCTAGCGGGAGGTAGGTCTCGAGAGACCCAGTACTTC; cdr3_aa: CASSLGLAGGRSRETQYF
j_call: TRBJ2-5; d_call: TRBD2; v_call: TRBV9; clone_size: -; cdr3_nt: TGTGCCAGCAGCGAGGACGCCGGGACTAGCTTACCAAAACAAGAGACCCAGTACTTC; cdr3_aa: CASSEDAGTSLPKQETQYF
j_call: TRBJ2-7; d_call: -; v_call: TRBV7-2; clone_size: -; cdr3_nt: TGTGCCAGCAGCTTAGTCGGGGACACCTCCTACGAGCAGTACTTC; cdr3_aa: CASSLVGDTSYEQYF
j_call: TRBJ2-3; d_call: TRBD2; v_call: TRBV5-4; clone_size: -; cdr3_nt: TGTGCCAGCAGCACACGGACTAGCGTTACCACAGATACGCAGTATTTT; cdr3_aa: CASSTRTSVTTDTQYF
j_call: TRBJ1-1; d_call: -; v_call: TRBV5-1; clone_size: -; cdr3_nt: TGCGCCAGCAGCAGCGGGGCAGGGAACATGAACACTGAAGCTTTCTTT; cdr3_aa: CASSSGAGNMNTEAFF
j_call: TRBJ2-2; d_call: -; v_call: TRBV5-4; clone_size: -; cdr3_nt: TGTGCCAGCAGCTCACGGCGCGAGAACACCGGGGAGCTGTTTTTT; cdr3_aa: CASSSRRENTGELFF
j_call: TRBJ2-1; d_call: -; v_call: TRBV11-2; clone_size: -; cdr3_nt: TGTGCCAGCAGCTTAATAAGGGGCTCCTACAATGAGCAGTTCTTC; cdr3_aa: CASSLIRGSYNEQFF
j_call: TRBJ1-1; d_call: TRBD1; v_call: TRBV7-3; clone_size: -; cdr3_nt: TGTGCCAGCAGCCCTGACGGGACAGGGGGGAACACTGAAGCTTTCTTT; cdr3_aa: CASSPDGTGGNTEAFF
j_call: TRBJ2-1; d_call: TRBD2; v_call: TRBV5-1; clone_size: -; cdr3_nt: TGCGCCAGCAGCCCCGGGACTAGCGGGAGTGTCATCAATGAGCAGTTCTTC; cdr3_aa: CASSPGTSGSVINEQFF
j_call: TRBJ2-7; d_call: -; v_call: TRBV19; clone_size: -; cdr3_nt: TGTGCCAGTAGTCTGGTCCCCACTCCCTCCTACGAGCAGTACTTC; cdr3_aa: CASSLVPTPSYEQYF
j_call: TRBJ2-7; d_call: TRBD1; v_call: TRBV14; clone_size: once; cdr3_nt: TGTGCCAGCAGCCGAACGGGACAGGGGGCCTACGAGCAGTACTTC; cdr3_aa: CASSRTGQGAYEQYF
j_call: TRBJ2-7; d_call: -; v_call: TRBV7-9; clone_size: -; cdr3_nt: TGTGCCAGCAGTCAAGGACAGTCGAGGGGCTACGAGCAGTACTTC; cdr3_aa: CASSQGQSRGYEQYF
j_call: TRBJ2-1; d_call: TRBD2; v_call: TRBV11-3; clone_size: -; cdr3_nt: TGTGCCAGCAGCTCCGAGGCAGCGGGAGGGAATGAGCAGTTCTTC; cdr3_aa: CASSSEAAGGNEQFF
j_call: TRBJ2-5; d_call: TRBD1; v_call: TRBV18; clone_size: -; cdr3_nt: TGTGCCAGCTCACAGGGACAGGGAGGGGAGACCCAGTACTTC; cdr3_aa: CASSQGQGGETQYF
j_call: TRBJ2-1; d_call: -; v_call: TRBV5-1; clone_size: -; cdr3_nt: TGCGCCAGCAGCCTCCGGGACACGGGGGGCGATGAGCAGTTCTTC; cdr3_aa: CASSLRDTGGDEQFF
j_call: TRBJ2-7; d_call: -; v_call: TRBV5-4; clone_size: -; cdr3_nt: TGTGCCAGCAGCTTAACGGGAGTTTCCTACGAGCAGTACTTC; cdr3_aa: CASSLTGVSYEQYF
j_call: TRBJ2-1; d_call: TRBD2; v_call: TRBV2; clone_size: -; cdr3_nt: TGTGCCAGCACCAAGGTACTAGCGGGAGGGCTGGATGAGCAGTTCTTC; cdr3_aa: CASTKVLAGGLDEQFF
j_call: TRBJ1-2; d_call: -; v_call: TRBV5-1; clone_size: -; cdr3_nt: TGCGCCAGCAGTTCCGGGACTTCAGCTAACTATGGCTACACCTTC; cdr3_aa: CASSSGTSANYGYTF
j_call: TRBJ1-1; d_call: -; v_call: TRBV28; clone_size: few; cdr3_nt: TGTGCCAGCAGTTTGATGAACACTGAAGCTTTCTTT; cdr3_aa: CASSLMNTEAFF
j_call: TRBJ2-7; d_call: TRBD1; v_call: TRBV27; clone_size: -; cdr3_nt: TGTGCCAGCACCCCGACAGGGGCAGGGTACGAGCAGTACTTC; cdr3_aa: CASTPTGAGYEQYF
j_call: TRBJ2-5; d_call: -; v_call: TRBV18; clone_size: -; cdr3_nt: TGTGCCAGCTCACCACCATTCCGGGACTCCCAAGAGACCCAGTACTTC; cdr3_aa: CASSPPFRDSQETQYF
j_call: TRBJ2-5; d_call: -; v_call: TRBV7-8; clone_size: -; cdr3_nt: TGTGCCAGCAGCTTAGAGTCTGGGACCGAGACCCAGTACTTC; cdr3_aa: CASSLESGTETQYF
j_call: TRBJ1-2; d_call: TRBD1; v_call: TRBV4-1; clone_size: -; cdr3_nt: TGCGCCAGCAGCCAACCCCGAAGAGGGACAGGGCCTAACTATGGCTACACCTTC; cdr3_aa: CASSQPRRGTGPNYGYTF
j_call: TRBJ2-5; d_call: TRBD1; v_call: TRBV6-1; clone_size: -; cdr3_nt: TGTGCCAGCAGGCTCGGGACAGTTCAAGAGACCCAGTACTTC; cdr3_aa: CASRLGTVQETQYF
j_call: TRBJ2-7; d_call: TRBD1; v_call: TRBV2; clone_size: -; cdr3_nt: TGTGCCAGCCGGGACAGGGGGCCCAAGCAGTACTTC; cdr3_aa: CASRDRGPKQYF
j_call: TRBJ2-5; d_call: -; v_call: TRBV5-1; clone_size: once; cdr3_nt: TGCGCCAGCAGCCCCCCCATGGGCCCAGGGGAGACCCAGTACTTC; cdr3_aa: CASSPPMGPGETQYF
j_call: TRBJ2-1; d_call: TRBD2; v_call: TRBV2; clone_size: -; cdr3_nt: TGTGCCAGCGGGCGGTCTAGCGGTTACAATGAGCAGTTCTTC; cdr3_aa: CASGRSSGYNEQFF
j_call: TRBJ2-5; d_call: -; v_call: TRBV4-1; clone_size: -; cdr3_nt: TGCGCCAGCAGCCGGGGCCCCCAAGAGACCCAGTACTTC; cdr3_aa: CASSRGPQETQYF
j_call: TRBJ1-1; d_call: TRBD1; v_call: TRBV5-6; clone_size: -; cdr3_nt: TGTGCCAGCAGCCACAGGGGGCCGGGGACTGAAGCTTTCTTT; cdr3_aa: CASSHRGPGTEAFF
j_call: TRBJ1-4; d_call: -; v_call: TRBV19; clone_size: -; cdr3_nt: TGTGCCAGTAGTCCCTGGGCAGGGTCTAATGAAAAACTGTTTTTT; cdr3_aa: CASSPWAGSNEKLFF
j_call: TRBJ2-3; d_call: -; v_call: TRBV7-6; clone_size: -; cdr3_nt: TGTGCCAGCAGCCAGACCGGGCAGAAAGGGTACACAAGAGATACGCAGTATTTT; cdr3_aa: CASSQTGQKGYTRDTQYF
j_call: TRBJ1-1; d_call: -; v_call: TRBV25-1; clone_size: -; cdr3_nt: TGTGCCAGCAGTGAATCTGGGGAGAACACTGAAGCTTTCTTT; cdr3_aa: CASSESGENTEAFF
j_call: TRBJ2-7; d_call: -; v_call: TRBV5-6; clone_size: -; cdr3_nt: TGTGCCAGCAGCTTGCTTCCTTACGAGCAGTACTTC; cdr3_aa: CASSLLPYEQYF
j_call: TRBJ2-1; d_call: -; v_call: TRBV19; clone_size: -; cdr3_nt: TGTGCCAGTAGCACGGGCGTTTACAATGAGCAGTTCTTC; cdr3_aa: CASSTGVYNEQFF
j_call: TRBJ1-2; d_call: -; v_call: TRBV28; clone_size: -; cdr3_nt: TGTGCCAGCAGCCTTCCGGGGAGTTATGGCTACACCTTC; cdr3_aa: CASSLPGSYGYTF
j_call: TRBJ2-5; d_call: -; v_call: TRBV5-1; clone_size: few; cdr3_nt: TGCGCCAGCAGCTTGCACTTAGGCTGGGAGACCCAGTACTTC; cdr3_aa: CASSLHLGWETQYF
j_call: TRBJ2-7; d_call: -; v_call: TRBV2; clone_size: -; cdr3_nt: TGTGCCAGCAGGGGGGGACTGGCGGCCTACGAGCAGTACTTC; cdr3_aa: CASRGGLAAYEQYF
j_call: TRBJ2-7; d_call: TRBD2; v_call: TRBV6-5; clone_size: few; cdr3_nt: TGTGCCAGCAGTTATTGGACTAGCGGGAGTGGCGAGCAGTACTTC; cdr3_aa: CASSYWTSGSGEQYF
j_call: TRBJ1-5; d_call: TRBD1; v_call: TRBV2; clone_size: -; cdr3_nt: TGTGCCAGCAGTGAACAGGGGGCCGGCCAGCCCCAGCATTTT; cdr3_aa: CASSEQGAGQPQHF
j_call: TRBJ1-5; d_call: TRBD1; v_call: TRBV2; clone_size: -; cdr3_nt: TGTGCCAGCAGGCGAACAGGGGTGGTTCAGCCCCAGCATTTT; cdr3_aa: CASRRTGVVQPQHF
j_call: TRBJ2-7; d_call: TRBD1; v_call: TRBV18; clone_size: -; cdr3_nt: TGTGCCAGCTCAGGCCAACAGGGGGCCTACGAGCAGTACTTC; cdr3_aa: CASSGQQGAYEQYF